The TCR beta chain under discussion was sequenced for a study of cytomegalovirus exposure and HLA in healthy donors. As for the study in general: Earlier, roughly 180 million T cells were analyzed, and 90 million to 120 million unique TCR beta sequences were found among them. Samples from HLA-typed donors yielded around 85 million unique TCRs in an early data release.

Germline V lookup: CDR1 SEHNR, CDR2 FQNEAQ (reference sequence). The CDR3 sequence is 12 residues long. A note on this clone: The target antigen is unknown. One end of the junction does not line up with germline, which may come from a read error.

PCR amplification relied on 60 Vbeta primers (plus 13 Jbeta primers). The assay was immunoSEQ multiplex PCR, and TCRdb's table has in-frame clones only and misses some. The profile shows around 210,000 clones, 80% to 90% of them singletons. Study outcomes and limitations: Segments of the TCR beta V type were, in most cases, productive about 87% or about 30% of the time in an earlier analysis.

Sequencing was carried out using PBMCs. The chain is built from TRBV7-9 and TRBJ1-5; tentatively, D is TRBD1 (5 bases). The source is a girl between 2 and 10 years old in good health and CMV-seronegative. CDR3 in DNA: TGTTCCAGCAGCTTAGGGGCCCAGCCCCAGCATTTT. It encodes CSSSLGAQPQHF.